Shown below are 19 T cell receptor beta chains from a single sample sequenced in a study of cytomegalovirus exposure and HLA in healthy donors. With 60 Vbeta and 13 Jbeta primers, the PCR was carried out. Sequencing used immunoSEQ multiplex PCR; TCRdb keeps in-frame clones, though not all of them. The sample consists of 120,000 or so clones, about 70% of them appearing once. The specimen was PBMCs. The receptor set was obtained from a woman in her thirties or forties in good health and CMV-seronegative.

The V and J genes are TRBV18 and TRBJ1-2; 9 nucleotides agree with TRBD1. Germline CDR1 and CDR2: KGHSH and LQKENI. Losses at the gene ends were 3 bases for V and 6 bases for J; bases not matched to a gene: 5. This CDR3 spans 14 amino acids. The CDR3 sequence is CASSPGTGFDGYTF. In nucleotides, the CDR3 is TGTGCCAGCTCACCGGGGACAGGGTTTGATGGCTACACCTTC.

CDR3 nucleotide sequence: TGCGCCAGCAGCCGCGCGGTAGACAGGGGAGTGGATGGCTACACCTTC. Protein product: CASSRAVDRGVDGYTF. The rearrangement joins TRBV4-3 to TRBJ1-2; 8 nucleotides line up with TRBD1. CDR1 is LGHNA and CDR2 is YSLEER in the germline V gene. The V and J ends lost 4 bases and 6 bases, in that order; junction bases with no gene match: 13. The CDR3 sequence is 16 residues long.

The chain links TRBV7-6 to TRBJ2-5; 11 nucleotides match TRBD2. TRBJ2-7 explains the end of the DNA better; the J call may be wrong. In germline, CDR1 is SGHVS, CDR2 FNYEAQ. The CDR3 is 14 residues long. The CDR3 protein is CASSRGTSGYEQYF. CDR3 DNA sequence: TGTGCCAGCAGCCGAGGGACTAGCGGCTACGAGCAGTACTTC.

A word on this clone: The sample contains more than one DNA sequence encoding this CDR3. The chain uses TRBV6-5 and TRBJ1-2, with 9 nucleotides matching TRBD1. Trimming removed 5 bases from V and 7 bases from J; junction bases left unmatched: 5. CDR3 size: 13 residues. Germline loops: CDR1 MNHEY, CDR2 SVGAGI. CDR3 protein: CASSTGTGSGYTF. DNA of the CDR3: TGTGCCAGCAGTACGGGGACAGGGTCTGGCTACACCTTC.

The V and J genes are TRBV10-3 and TRBJ1-1; the D is unclear. The CDR3 runs to 14 residues. The V gene lost 3 bases and the J gene lost 5 bases, with 13 bases spanning the gap. The germline V gene has CDR1 ENHRY and CDR2 SYGVKD. The CDR3 loop is CAISDGGVDTEAFF. CDR3 DNA: TGTGCCATCAGTGATGGAGGAGTGGATACTGAAGCTTTCTTT.

J is TRBJ2-7 and V is TRBV28, with 9 positions matching TRBD1. The CDR3 runs to 15 residues. V lost 6 bases, J lost 0 bases, and 6 bases stayed unmatched. Germline-derived CDR1 and CDR2 are MDHEN and SYDVKM. CDR3: CASRGTGTFSYEQYF. The CDR3 DNA is TGTGCCAGCAGGGGGACAGGGACGTTCTCCTACGAGCAGTACTTC.

The rearrangement joins TRBV5-4 to TRBJ2-2; 7 bases align to TRBD2. The CDR3 loop spans 16 amino acids. The germline V gene encodes CDR1 SGHNT and CDR2 YYREEE (reference sequence). With V trimmed by 4 bases and J by 3 bases, 9 bases remained unmatched. CDR3: CASSLPGGRDTGELFF. For the CDR3, the DNA is TGTGCCAGCAGCCTCCCTGGCGGGAGAGACACCGGGGAGCTGTTTTTT.

The V call is TRBV27, the J call TRBJ2-5; no reliable D call. CDR3 length equals 12 residues. Germline CDR1 MNHEY, CDR2 SMNVEV (reference sequence). Trimming left V 5 bases short and J 1 base short, with 5 bases between. The chain's CDR3 is CASSPLQETQYF. CDR3 nucleotide sequence: TGTGCCAGCAGTCCCCTCCAAGAGACCCAGTACTTC.

The V and J genes are TRBV19 and TRBJ2-1, with D possibly being TRBD2 (6 bases). The CDR3 is made up of 14 amino acids. Germline V CDR1 and CDR2: LNHDA, SQIVND (reference sequence). V lost 5 bases, J lost 5 bases, and 13 bases lay in between. The CDR3 region has the DNA TGTGCCAGTAGTCCCCCGGGGGAGGACAATGAGCAGTTCTTC. Translation: CASSPPGEDNEQFF.

The chain employs TRBV7-2 and TRBJ2-2, with D unresolved. V lost 5 bases, J lost 0 bases, and 7 bases lay in between. This CDR3 spans 14 amino acids. Germline CDR1 and CDR2: SGHTA and FQGNSA. The CDR3 loop reads CASSPHTNTGELFF. In nucleotides, the CDR3 is TGTGCCAGCAGCCCACATACGAACACCGGGGAGCTGTTTTTT.

The chain recombines TRBV2 with TRBJ2-3; a possible D gene is TRBD2 (6 bases). Trimming left V 4 bases short and J 7 bases short, with 9 bases between. CDR3 length equals 12 residues. The germline CDR1 and CDR2 sequences are SNHLY and FYNNEI. The CDR3 protein is CASSAGVNTQYF. The CDR3 DNA sequence: TGTGCCAGCAGTGCGGGGGTAAATACGCAGTATTTT.

The rearrangement uses TRBV6-1 and TRBJ1-4; D may be TRBD1 (6 bases). Trimming pared 4 bases from V and 7 bases from J, leaving 16 bases between. Germline assignment: CDR1 MNHNS and CDR2 SASEGT. The CDR3 covers 15 residues. The CDR3 sequence is CASSGVQGVPEKLFF. The CDR3 nucleotides read TGTGCCAGCAGTGGGGTACAGGGCGTACCTGAAAAACTGTTTTTT.

The chain links TRBV19 to TRBJ2-7, with a tentative D call TRBD2 (5 bases). Germline lookup yields CDR1 LNHDA and CDR2 SQIVND (reference sequence). V was cut by 4 bases and J by 6 bases, with 7 bases left in between. The CDR3 is 11 residues long. CDR3 region: CASSKAGEQYF. CDR3 coding DNA: TGTGCCAGTAGTAAGGCGGGCGAGCAGTACTTC.

V gene TRBV30 combines with J gene TRBJ2-5; TRBD1 is a possible D gene (6 bases). Per germline, CDR1 GTSNPN and CDR2 SVGIG (reference sequence). This CDR3 has 12 amino acids. V was clipped by 0 bases and J by 5 bases, with 7 bases between them. CDR3 coding DNA: TGTGCCTGGAGTGTTAGGGGGGAGACCCAGTACTTC. Translating gives CAWSVRGETQYF.

The J gene is TRBJ2-7, the V gene TRBV28; D is ambiguous. Per the germline V gene, CDR1 is MDHEN and CDR2 is SYDVKM. The CDR3 contains 12 residues. V was pared by 6 bases and J by 2 bases, with 8 bases between. The DNA of the CDR3 is TGTGCCAGCAGCCGATCAGCCTACGAGCAGTACTTC. This sequence encodes CASSRSAYEQYF.

CDR3 sequence (DNA): TGTGCCAGCAGCGTAGCGGGGGGGTCGTGGGATACGCAGTATTTT. Translation: CASSVAGGSWDTQYF. This chain joins TRBV9 and TRBJ2-3, with TRBD2 matching over 8 bases. CDR3 length: 15 residues. V gave up 0 bases and J gave up 6 bases; unmatched junction bases: 6. Germline CDR1 is SGDLS and CDR2 is YYNGEE.

This clone has just a few counts. The chain carries TRBV4-3 and TRBJ2-1, with 7 bases lining up with TRBD2. Per the germline V gene, CDR1 is LGHNA and CDR2 is YSLEER. With 0 bases clipped from V and 2 bases from J, the junction kept 7 bases outside the gene matches. This CDR3 comprises 17 residues. The CDR3: CASSQDLGGRAYNEQFF. The CDR3 DNA follows: TGCGCCAGCAGCCAAGATCTTGGCGGGAGAGCCTACAATGAGCAGTTCTTC.

J is TRBJ2-7 and V is TRBV4-3; 8 nucleotides agree with TRBD1. Losses at the gene ends were 2 bases for V and 6 bases for J; bases not matched to a gene: 12. Looked up from germline, CDR1 is LGHNA and CDR2 is YSLEER. CDR3 size: 16 residues. The DNA for the CDR3 is TGCGCCAGCAGCCAAAGGTTCGGACAGGGTAGTGGCGAGCAGTACTTC. Translated, it gives CASSQRFGQGSGEQYF.

The chain uses TRBV5-1 and TRBJ2-7; TRBD2 aligns across 7 bases. The CDR3 covers 15 residues. With V trimmed by 1 base and J by 1 base, 5 bases remained unmatched. CDR1 SGHRS and CDR2 YFSETQ come from the germline V gene. CDR3 loop: CASSLIPSGSYEQYF. CDR3 DNA: TGCGCCAGCAGCTTGATCCCTAGCGGTTCCTACGAGCAGTACTTC.